This entry is about one T cell receptor beta chain. As yet, its antigen is unknown. V gave up 3 bases and J gave up 5 bases, with 15 bases separating them. The CDR3 is 14 amino acids. CDR1 and CDR2 (germline): SGDLS, YYNGEE. This entry is derived from a study of shared clonotypes between healthy human individuals. Looking at the study overall: Each donor contributed plates that comprised three CD4 naive, three CD4 memory, two CD8 naive and one CD8 memory.

Data came from immunoSEQ multiplex PCR; TCRdb stores just in-frame clones and leaves some out. The sample holds hundreds of thousands of clones, roughly 98% seen once. Naive CD8 isolation took CD45RO-negative cells positively selected for CCR7 and excluded terminally differentiated effector memory CD45RA+ cells. Those who donated, Caucasian adults without exception, all lived in Nashville, Tennessee. Study outcomes and limitations: Around 5% of naive CD4 clonotypes were common to several donors.

The source material was naive CD8+ T cells sorted from blood. This TCR came from a young man in good health. The V call is TRBV9, the J call TRBJ2-7; D might be TRBD2 (5 bases). CDR3 sequence: CASSGRETTHEQYF. The CDR3 DNA reads as TGTGCCAGCAGCGGCCGGGAAACAACCCACGAGCAGTACTTC.